The 3 T cell receptor beta chains below come from one sample, sequenced in a study of T cell responses to AZD1222 COVID-19 vaccine. TCRdb keeps only in-frame clones here, not all; method: immunoSEQ multiplex PCR. The sample has around 100,000 clones, around 90% seen once. Sequencing was performed on peripheral blood, taken on day 0 of AZD1222 vaccination. The receptors shown here come from an adult in good health.

The chain links TRBV4-2 to TRBJ2-7; the D gene is possibly TRBD1 (5 bases). Deletions cut 2 bases from V and 3 bases from J, with 5 bases between. Germline CDR1 and CDR2: LGHNA and YNFKEQ. The CDR3 loop spans 12 amino acids. DNA of the CDR3: TGTGCCAGCAGCCAACAGGGCTACGAGCAGTACTTC. It specifies CASSQQGYEQYF.

V and J are TRBV28 and TRBJ2-7; 11 bases line up with TRBD1. The junction had 5 bases not matched to a gene; V was cut back by 6 bases and J by 1 base. The CDR3 consists of 15 residues. Germline CDR1 and CDR2: MDHEN and SYDVKM. In nucleotides, the CDR3 is TGTGCCAGCAGCCCCGGACAGGGGGCGTCCTACGAGCAGTACTTC. Its translation is CASSPGQGASYEQYF. Variable domain in full (rest from reference TRBV28 and TRBJ2-7): DVKVTQSSRYLVKRTGEKVFLECVQDMDHENMFWYRQDPGLGLRLIYFSYDVKMKEKGDIPEGYSVSREKKERFSLILESASTNQTSMYLCASSPGQGASYEQYFGPGTRLTVT.

The rearrangement uses TRBV12-5 and TRBJ1-5; no definite D call. The CDR3 spans 19 residues. Trimming shortened V by 1 base and J by 3 bases, and 22 bases separated the two germline ends. Looked up from germline, CDR1 is LGHNT and CDR2 is FRNRAP. CDR3 residues: CASGLAPMGWGSVNQPQHF. The CDR3 DNA sequence: TGTGCTAGTGGTTTGGCCCCTATGGGCTGGGGATCGGTCAATCAGCCCCAGCATTTT.